Each of the 26 T cell receptor beta chains below was sequenced from the same sample in a study of blood T cell repertoires in COVID-19 (dated by TCRdb to 2019 to 2021). The library was built by means of the immunoSEQ multiplex PCR assay. TCRdb provides this immuneACCESS table in a form limited to in-frame rearrangements. Some clones are lacking; in checked studies, under half of them reflect an unresolved V gene, and why the rest are absent is not known. The sample contains some 150,000 clones, approximately 90% of them found a single time. The ten largest clonotypes hold 15% of the sample. Sequences were obtained from peripheral blood. These receptors were taken from a woman aged 40 to 50 with acute or convalescent COVID-19.

The rearrangement links TRBV30 to TRBJ2-5; TRBD2 matches at 7 bases. Germline V lookup: CDR1 GTSNPN, CDR2 SVGIG (reference sequence). This CDR3 has 12 residues. Trimming took 3 bases from V and 7 from J; bases not matched to a gene: 5. As DNA, the CDR3 is TGTGCCTGGAGCCGAACGGGGGGGACCCAGTACTTC. Its translation: CAWSRTGGTQYF.

The genes are TRBV28 and TRBJ2-1, with 9 bases that match TRBD1. The CDR3 length is 13 residues. V lost 5 bases, J lost 12 bases, and 8 bases stayed unmatched. Per the germline V gene, CDR1 is MDHEN and CDR2 is SYDVKM. The chain's CDR3 is CASSAQGAEGQFF. CDR3 sequence (DNA): TGTGCCAGCAGTGCACAGGGGGCCGAGGGGCAGTTCTTC.

The chain carries TRBV5-1 and TRBJ1-2; TRBD1 aligns across 7 bases. The CDR3 sequence is 15 residues long. Germline CDR1 SGHRS, CDR2 YFSETQ. V shed 4 bases and J 7 bases; nucleotides not matched to a gene: 13. Here the CDR3 reads CASSLRTGRGSGYTF. The CDR3 DNA sequence: TGCGCCAGCAGCCTGAGGACAGGAAGAGGCTCTGGCTACACCTTC.

The V and J genes are TRBV4-2 and TRBJ2-5; the D is unclear. This CDR3 is 13 amino acids long. Germline CDR1 is LGHNA and CDR2 is YNFKEQ. Between the trimmed V and J ends, which lost 4 bases and 5 bases, there was a span of 11 bases. DNA of the CDR3: TGTGCCAGCAGCCTCCGGGTGAGGGAGACCCAGTACTTC. Its translation is CASSLRVRETQYF.

The gene calls are TRBV3-1 (or the pseudogene TRBV3-2) and TRBJ2-1; possible D gene TRBD1, 6 bases. The CDR3 consists of 14 residues. CDR1 is LGHDT and CDR2 is YNNKEL in the germline V gene (reference sequence). Trimming shortened V by 4 bases and J by 8 bases, and 15 bases separated the two germline ends. CDR3 region: CASSLRQANYEQFF. The CDR3 DNA is TGTGCCAGCAGCCTCCGACAGGCAAACTATGAGCAGTTCTTC.

The chain combines TRBV5-4 with TRBJ2-7, with 7 bases fitting TRBD2. The V segment lost 0 bases and the J segment 5 bases; nucleotides outside the gene matches: 2. This CDR3 is 13 amino acids long. The germline gives CDR1 SGHNT, CDR2 YYREEE (reference sequence). The CDR3, as DNA: TGTGCCAGCAGCTTGGCTGGGGGGGACGAGCAGTACTTC. It is translated as CASSLAGGDEQYF.

V is TRBV19 and J is TRBJ1-2, with D possibly matching TRBD1 (5 bases). The V end was cut by 3 bases, the J end by 6 bases, with 17 bases between. This CDR3 contains 15 residues. Germline V CDR1 and CDR2: LNHDA, SQIVND (reference sequence). CDR3 protein: CASSMETGPRHGYTF. CDR3 nucleotide sequence: TGTGCCAGTAGTATGGAAACAGGACCCCGGCATGGCTACACCTTC.

The gene calls are TRBV18 and TRBJ1-6; perhaps TRBD1 as D (6 bases). The germline V and J ends were trimmed by 4 bases and 5 bases, with 12 bases remaining between them. Germline lookup yields CDR1 KGHSH and CDR2 LQKENI. This CDR3 spans 15 amino acids. CDR3 coding DNA: TGTGCCAGCTCACGAACAGGGTTTCATAATTCACCCCTCCACTTT. It is translated as CASSRTGFHNSPLHF.

The V gene is TRBV2, the J gene TRBJ2-5; D remains ambiguous. This CDR3 has 12 residues. CDR1 and CDR2 from the germline V gene are SNHLY and FYNNEI. V dropped 11 bases and J dropped 4 bases, with 14 bases sitting between them. The CDR3 is CASRRTGETQYF. Here the CDR3 DNA reads TGTGCCTCGCGGAGAACGGGAGAGACCCAGTACTTC. The full variable domain, with the rest looked up from reference TRBV2 and TRBJ2-5, is EPEVTQTPSHQVTQMGQEVILRCVPISNHLYFYWYRQILGQKVEFLVSFYNNEISEKSEIFDDQFSVERPDGSNFTLKIRSTKLEDSAMYFCASRRTGETQYFGPGTRLLVL.

This sequence joins TRBV30 and TRBJ2-1; TRBD2 agrees at 7 bases. The CDR3 loop spans 14 amino acids. V was clipped by 4 bases and J by 8 bases; unmatched bases: 11. Germline V gives CDR1 GTSNPN, CDR2 SVGIG (reference sequence). CDR3 amino acids: CAWMEAGAGDEQFF. DNA of the CDR3: TGTGCCTGGATGGAGGCGGGAGCAGGCGATGAGCAGTTCTTC. The entire variable domain, with the rest obtained from reference TRBV30 and TRBJ2-1, is as follows: SQTIHQWPATLVQPVGSPLSLECTVEGTSNPNLYWYRQAAGRGLQLLFYSVGIGQISSEVPQNLSASRPQDRQFILSSKKLLLSDSGFYLCAWMEAGAGDEQFFGPGTRLTVL.

The rearrangement joins TRBV19 to TRBJ2-5; 10 bases are a match to TRBD1. The junction had 13 bases not matched to a gene; V was cut back by 5 bases and J by 1 base. The CDR3 has 18 amino acids. CDR1 is LNHDA and CDR2 is SQIVND in the germline V gene (reference sequence). This CDR3 is CASSETWRTGGGQETQYF. The DNA of the CDR3 is TGTGCCAGTAGTGAGACCTGGAGGACAGGGGGAGGCCAAGAGACCCAGTACTTC. Variable domain in full (rest from reference TRBV19 and TRBJ2-5): DGGITQSPKYLFRKEGQNVTLSCEQNLNHDAMYWYRQDPGQGLRLIYYSQIVNDFQKGDIAEGYSVSREKKESFPLTVTSAQKNPTAFYLCASSETWRTGGGQETQYFGPGTRLLVL.

The chain employs TRBV19 and TRBJ2-5; tentatively, D is TRBD1 (6 bases). The CDR3 totals 13 residues. Germline V gene lookup returns CDR1 LNHDA and CDR2 SQIVND (reference sequence). Trimming left V 0 bases short and J 4 bases short, with 6 bases between. This CDR3 reads CASSIDRGETQYF. Here the CDR3 DNA reads TGTGCCAGTAGTATAGACAGGGGAGAGACCCAGTACTTC.

This clone was seen once. The V gene is TRBV5-1, the J gene TRBJ1-2, with a tentative D call TRBD1 (6 bases). The germline V and J ends were trimmed by 3 bases and 1 base, with 13 bases remaining between them. CDR1 is SGHRS and CDR2 is YFSETQ in the germline V gene. The CDR3 spans 15 residues. The chain's CDR3 is CASSSSPGDNYGYTF. In nucleotides, the CDR3 is TGCGCCAGCAGCTCCTCGCCAGGGGATAACTATGGCTACACCTTC.

The chain uses TRBV5-6 and TRBJ2-6; D is possibly TRBD1 (5 bases). Trimming removed 6 bases at V and 0 bases at J, with 22 bases between. From germline, CDR1 is SGHDT and CDR2 YYEEEE. This CDR3 contains 19 residues. Written as DNA, the CDR3 is TGTGCCAGCACCCTCGCCCAAAGGCAGGGAAGCTCTGGGGCCAACGTCCTGACTTTC. Protein product: CASTLAQRQGSSGANVLTF.

The chain joins TRBV27 to TRBJ2-4; 7 bases fit TRBD1. This CDR3 has 14 residues. Germline assignment: CDR1 MNHEY and CDR2 SMNVEV (reference sequence). The V segment lost 2 bases and the J segment 8 bases; nucleotides outside the gene matches: 6. CDR3 sequence (DNA): TGTGCCAGCAGTTTAGCCAGGGGGAGAGACATTCAGTACTTC. Translation gives CASSLARGRDIQYF.

This clone appeared a single time. V usage is TRBV28 and J usage is TRBJ2-7, with 7 bases aligning to TRBD1. The germline CDR1 and CDR2 sequences are MDHEN and SYDVKM. CDR3 length equals 13 residues. Losses at the gene ends were 6 bases for V and 4 bases for J; bases not matched to a gene: 6. Written as DNA, the CDR3 is TGTGCCAGCAGACCAAAGGGACAGTACGAGCAGTACTTC. It codes for CASRPKGQYEQYF. Using reference TRBV28 and TRBJ2-7 for the parts outside the CDR3, the full variable domain is DVKVTQSSRYLVKRTGEKVFLECVQDMDHENMFWYRQDPGLGLRLIYFSYDVKMKEKGDIPEGYSVSREKKERFSLILESASTNQTSMYLCASRPKGQYEQYFGPGTRLTVT.

The CDR3 nucleotides read TGTGCCAGCAGTGAAGGACAGTTTGCTAACACCGGGGAGCTGTTTTTT. Protein product: CASSEGQFANTGELFF. The chain recombines TRBV2 with TRBJ2-2; perhaps TRBD1 as D (5 bases). The CDR3 is 16 amino acids. With 1 base removed from V and 2 bases from J, the gap between germline ends came to 11 bases. Germline V CDR1 and CDR2: SNHLY, FYNNEI.

The CDR3 loop reads CASSEEADRAVWGYTF. The DNA of the CDR3 is TGTGCCAGCAGTGAAGAGGCGGACAGGGCGGTTTGGGGCTACACCTTC. The rearrangement uses TRBV6-1 and TRBJ1-2, with 8 bases matching TRBD1. Germline V CDR1 and CDR2: MNHNS, SASEGT. This CDR3 has 16 residues. With V trimmed by 1 base and J by 8 bases, 12 bases remained unmatched.

The chain links TRBV19 to TRBJ1-4, with 7 bases fitting TRBD1. The CDR3 loop spans 18 amino acids. Germline loops: CDR1 LNHDA, CDR2 SQIVND (reference sequence). Germline trimming cut 6 bases from V and 0 bases from J; bases unmatched to any gene: 13. This CDR3 is CASSKVGWGTATNEKLFF. CDR3 nucleotides: TGTGCCAGTAGCAAAGTCGGTTGGGGGACAGCAACTAATGAAAAACTGTTTTTT.

The chain is built from TRBV28 and TRBJ2-3; 10 bases match TRBD1. Trimming removed 7 bases from V and 3 bases from J; junction bases left unmatched: 4. Germline V lookup: CDR1 MDHEN, CDR2 SYDVKM. The CDR3 contains 14 residues. The CDR3 is CASTTGQGTDTQYF. As DNA, the CDR3 is TGTGCCAGCACTACGGGACAGGGGACAGATACGCAGTATTTT.

V is TRBV5-6 and J is TRBJ2-3, with D perhaps TRBD1 (6 bases). V lost 2 bases to trimming and J lost 0 bases, with 10 bases between them. The CDR3 contains 15 residues. The V gene's germline CDR1 is SGHDT and CDR2 YYEEEE. Here the CDR3 DNA reads TGTGCCAGCAGCTTACAGGGACCTAGCACAGATACGCAGTATTTT. This translates into CASSLQGPSTDTQYF.

The V call is TRBV6-1, the J call TRBJ1-2; D is possibly TRBD1 (5 bases). The CDR3 covers 15 residues. CDR1 is MNHNS and CDR2 is SASEGT in the germline V gene. The V end lost 2 bases, the J end lost 0 bases, and 10 bases lay between the germline ends. The DNA for the CDR3 is TGTGCCAGCAGTGAATTATCGACAGCTAACTATGGCTACACCTTC. It is translated as CASSELSTANYGYTF.

The CDR3 DNA is TGTGCCAGCAGTTTATTTAAAGGGAGTGGGGCCAACGTCCTGACTTTC. Protein: CASSLFKGSGANVLTF. This rearrangement joins TRBV27 to TRBJ2-6; D possibly corresponds to TRBD2 (5 bases). The CDR3 runs 16 residues. Germline CDR1 and CDR2: MNHEY and SMNVEV (reference sequence). V was shortened by 1 base and J by 3 bases, with 10 bases between the two germline ends.

This chain joins TRBV30 and TRBJ1-5; maybe TRBD1 (5 bases). Trimming pared 7 bases from V and 1 base from J, leaving 11 bases between. This CDR3 contains 13 residues. Germline assignment: CDR1 GTSNPN and CDR2 SVGIG (reference sequence). CDR3 nucleotides: TGTGCCTTACGGGCAGGGAGCAATCAGCCCCAGCATTTT. Translated: CALRAGSNQPQHF.

The chain employs TRBV5-8 and TRBJ1-4; D possibly corresponds to TRBD1 (6 bases). This CDR3 comprises 16 residues. Looked up from germline, CDR1 is SGHTS and CDR2 is YDEGEE. V was shortened by 0 bases and J by 3 bases, with 12 bases between the two germline ends. CDR3: CASSLDRVWANEKLFF. Here the CDR3 DNA reads TGTGCCAGCAGCTTGGACAGGGTATGGGCTAATGAAAAACTGTTTTTT.

The table lists this clone with a few counts. This chain connects TRBV25-1 to TRBJ1-6, with D unresolved. Germline-derived CDR1 and CDR2 are MGHDK and SYGVNS. The CDR3 has 12 amino acids. Trimming stripped 4 bases from V and 9 bases from J, with 7 bases between. DNA for the CDR3: TGTGCCAGCAGTGTAGGCGGTTCACCCCTCCACTTT. The encoded protein is CASSVGGSPLHF.